This T cell receptor (beta chain) was obtained from a study of T cells in Graves' hyperthyroidism and ophthalmopathy. Findings of the study overall: In blood, most of the thyroid clonotypes expanded above 0.001 were also present.

Amplification targeted TCR beta CDR3 regions from RNA transcripts. With the HTBI primer set, the TCR CDR3 went through a first round of RT-PCR. TCRdb reprocessed the multiplex PCR reads via MiXCR and lists one record per CDR3 protein. The sample contains roughly 740,000 distinct CDR3 sequences, 15% to 20% of which appear only once. Points on this clonotype: The antigen is unknown.

Aged 18 to 65, the patients had hyperthyroidism that was newly diagnosed and had lasted under 2 months. Based on clinical symptoms, serum thyroxine and TRAb, thyroid ultrasound and orbital computed tomography, diagnoses were reached. Germline CDR1 and CDR2: MDHEN and SYDVKM. The V gene end was trimmed by 6 bases and the J gene end by 7 bases; junction bases not matched to a gene: 8. The CDR3 is 14 amino acids. The sample consisted of blood. This sequence was found in a man aged 18 to 35 with Graves' hyperthyroidism. The chain combines TRBV28 with TRBJ1-5; 8 nucleotides match TRBD1. The CDR3 region is CASSTGQGTQPQHF. CDR3 sequence (DNA): TGTGCCAGCAGCACCGGACAGGGTACACAGCCCCAGCATTTT.